One sample yielded the 26 T cell receptor beta chains listed below, sequenced in a study of response to subunit inactivated influenza vaccine. A single record per CDR3 protein comes from TCRdb applying MiXCR to the RT-PCR reads. The sample records 650,000 to 800,000 distinct CDR3 sequences, approximately 13% being singletons. The sequenced sample was PBMCs from blood, obtained 14 to 15 days before vaccination. These receptors all stem from a man over 45 who received an inactivated influenza vaccine.

CDR3 DNA: TGCGCCAGCAGCCAAGTCTTTGGGACTGGGGGACACAATGAGCAGTTCTTC. This codes for CASSQVFGTGGHNEQFF. The V call is TRBV4-1, the J call TRBJ2-1, with D perhaps matching TRBD2 (6 bases). Trimming pared 1 base from V and 5 bases from J, leaving 18 bases between. Per the germline V gene, CDR1 is MGHRA and CDR2 is YSYEKL. There are 17 residues in the CDR3.

This clonotype turned up a few times. V usage is TRBV7-2 and J usage is TRBJ2-7, with D perhaps matching TRBD1 or TRBD2 (5 bases each). The germline V and J ends were trimmed by 5 bases and 1 base, with 18 bases remaining between them. Germline-derived CDR1 and CDR2 are SGHTA and FQGNSA. There are 16 residues in the CDR3. The CDR3 nucleotides are TGTGCCAGCAGCCCGCACGGGGCCCGAGTTTCCTACGAGCAGTACTTC. Its translation: CASSPHGARVSYEQYF.

This clonotype was detected only a few times. The V gene is TRBV29-1, the J gene TRBJ1-2; D might be TRBD1 (6 bases). The CDR3 extends over 15 amino acids. Germline values: CDR1 SQVTM, CDR2 ANQGSEA. Deletions cut 6 bases from V and 0 bases from J, with 17 bases between. The CDR3 region is CSVSETGYSNYGYTF. The DNA for the CDR3 is TGCAGCGTCTCCGAGACAGGATACTCTAACTATGGCTACACCTTC.

The chain uses TRBV7-9 and TRBJ1-4; TRBD1 aligns across 10 bases. This CDR3 has 16 residues. The V segment lost 4 bases and the J segment 5 bases; nucleotides outside the gene matches: 7. The germline V gene has CDR1 SEHNR and CDR2 FQNEAQ (reference sequence). The CDR3 spells CASSYGQGVANEKLFF. The CDR3 nucleotides read TGTGCCAGCAGCTATGGACAGGGGGTCGCCAATGAAAAACTGTTTTTT.

There are a few counts of this clonotype. The chain couples TRBV6-6 to TRBJ1-2, with a weak D call TRBD1 (5 bases). The V gene's germline CDR1 is MNHNY and CDR2 SVGAGI (reference sequence). With 8 bases removed from V and 3 bases from J, the gap between germline ends came to 13 bases. There are 13 residues in the CDR3. CDR3 nucleotide sequence: TGTGCCAGCCGCATCGGGGGGGACTATGGCTACACCTTC. Encoded protein: CASRIGGDYGYTF.

The chain joins TRBV6-2 or TRBV6-3 to TRBJ1-6; 7 bases line up with TRBD1. CDR3 length: 17 residues. The J segment lost 7 bases and the V segment lost 7 bases, leaving 16 bases of the junction unmatched. Germline V lookup: CDR1 MNHEY, CDR2 SVGEGT. CDR3 residues: CASTEGQILLLNSPLHF. CDR3 nucleotide sequence: TGTGCCAGCACGGAGGGACAGATCCTTCTATTGAATTCACCCCTCCACTTT.

This clonotype was seen at least ten times. V and J are TRBV29-1 and TRBJ1-5; 7 bases are shared with TRBD1. Germline CDR1 SQVTM, CDR2 ANQGSEA. The CDR3 has 13 residues. The ends lost 2 bases at V and 7 bases at J; junction bases unmatched: 5. For the CDR3, the DNA is TGCAGCGTTGAATTGAGACAGGGCCAGCCCCAGCATTTT. This gives the protein CSVELRQGQPQHF.

In its sample, this clonotype was seen many times. The genes are TRBV5-1 and TRBJ1-1, with D hard to call. V lost 0 bases, J lost 7 bases, and 7 bases lay in between. CDR3 size: 12 residues. Per the germline V gene, CDR1 is SGHRS and CDR2 is YFSETQ. The CDR3: CASSLGQGEAFF. CDR3 coding DNA: TGCGCCAGCAGCTTGGGACAAGGTGAAGCTTTCTTT.

This clonotype was detected only a few times. The rearrangement uses TRBV7-9 and TRBJ2-5; either TRBD1 or TRBD2 may supply D (7 bases each). The germline gives CDR1 SEHNR, CDR2 FQNEAQ (reference sequence). The germline V and J ends were trimmed by 1 base and 7 bases, with 19 bases remaining between them. This CDR3 spans 16 amino acids. CDR3: CASSLGGGQSSGTQYF. The CDR3 nucleotides read TGTGCCAGCAGCTTAGGGGGGGGACAGAGCTCCGGGACCCAGTACTTC.

This clonotype was seen at least ten times. The V gene is TRBV4-2, the J gene TRBJ2-5; D not certain. The CDR3 loop spans 15 amino acids. The V end lost 0 bases, the J end lost 5 bases, and 13 bases lay between the germline ends. Germline assignment: CDR1 LGHNA and CDR2 YNFKEQ. CDR3 bases: TGTGCCAGCAGCCAAGAGCACGACCCCCAGGAGACCCAGTACTTC. This translates into CASSQEHDPQETQYF.

This clonotype was seen many times. The chain is built from TRBV28 and TRBJ2-1; 7 nucleotides line up with TRBD1. The CDR3 has 14 amino acids. Per germline, CDR1 MDHEN and CDR2 SYDVKM. The junction had 8 bases not matched to a gene; V was cut back by 5 bases and J by 7 bases. CDR3 DNA sequence: TGTGCCAGCAGTCCGGGACAGCTACTAAATGAGCAGTTCTTC. This sequence encodes CASSPGQLLNEQFF.

The chain is built from TRBV20-1 and TRBJ2-1, with D perhaps matching TRBD1 or TRBD2 (5 bases each). From germline, CDR1 is DFQATT and CDR2 SNEGSKA (reference sequence). CDR3 length: 12 amino acids. The V end lost 4 bases, the J end lost 9 bases, and 13 bases lay between the germline ends. CDR3 loop: CSATWGKGEQFF. In DNA, the CDR3 is TGCAGTGCTACCTGGGGGAAGGGTGAGCAGTTCTTC.

The chain is built from TRBV5-5 and TRBJ2-7, with D possibly matching TRBD1 (6 bases). Germline V lookup: CDR1 SGHKS, CDR2 YYEKEE (reference sequence). Trimming cost V 4 bases and J 7 bases, with 15 bases left between them. The CDR3 sequence is 13 residues long. CDR3 nucleotide sequence: TGTGCCAGCAGCGCCGACAGGTGGAGTGAGCAGTACTTC. It specifies CASSADRWSEQYF.

This clonotype was picked up many times. The J gene is TRBJ1-6, the V gene TRBV10-2, with TRBD1 as a possible D gene (5 bases). This CDR3 spans 17 amino acids. The germline V gene has CDR1 WSHSY and CDR2 SAAADI. The ends were cut back, 0 bases at V and 9 bases at J, with 18 bases in the middle. The CDR3 coding sequence is TGCGCCAGCAGTGAGTCGCCCCGGGGCCGCGGAAGTTCACCCCTCCACTTT. It yields the protein CASSESPRGRGSSPLHF.

The sample holds a few counts of this clonotype. V usage is TRBV5-6 and J usage is TRBJ2-7; weak D call: TRBD2 (6 bases). This CDR3 is built from 13 residues. Germline V gene lookup returns CDR1 SGHDT and CDR2 YYEEEE. V was shortened by 0 bases and J by 5 bases, with 9 bases between the two germline ends. The CDR3 DNA is TGTGCCAGCAGCTTGGTACTAGCCCACGAGCAGTACTTC. Protein: CASSLVLAHEQYF.

Only a few counts were recorded for this clonotype. The chain uses TRBV2 and TRBJ2-2; 9 nucleotides line up with TRBD1. This CDR3 has 15 residues. V was clipped by 9 bases and J by 1 base; unmatched bases: 6. The germline CDR1 and CDR2 sequences are SNHLY and FYNNEI. The CDR3 DNA is TGTGCCAGACAGACAGGGGGGATGAACACCGGGGAGCTGTTTTTT. Translation: CARQTGGMNTGELFF.

This clonotype was observed at least ten times. The junction does not match germline at one end; this may be a read error. V usage is TRBV5-6 and J usage is TRBJ2-7; tentative D call: TRBD1 (9 bases). Per the germline V gene, CDR1 is SGHDT and CDR2 is YYEEEE. CDR3 size: 14 residues. The CDR3, as DNA: TGCGCCAGCAGTAGCGGGACAGGGCCATACGAGCAGTACTTC. Protein product: CASSSGTGPYEQYF. The full variable domain, rest sourced from reference TRBV5-6 and TRBJ2-7, is DAGVTQSPTHLIKTRGQQVTLRCSPKSGHDTVSWYQQALGQGPQFIFQYYEEEERQRGNFPDRFSGHQFPNYSSELNVNALLLGDSALYLCASSSGTGPYEQYFGPGTRLTVT.

The chain combines TRBV11-2 with TRBJ2-5; D is possibly TRBD1 or TRBD2 (5 bases each). This CDR3 has 15 residues. V was pared by 3 bases and J by 0 bases, with 11 bases between. Germline lookup yields CDR1 SGHAT and CDR2 FQNNGV. The CDR3 DNA is TGTGCCAGCAGCTTCCGGGACCGGCACCAAGAGACCCAGTACTTC. Encoded protein: CASSFRDRHQETQYF. Drawing the rest from reference TRBV11-2 and TRBJ2-5, the complete variable domain is EAGVAQSPRYKIIEKRQSVAFWCNPISGHATLYWYQQILGQGPKLLIQFQNNGVVDDSQLPKDRFSAERLKGVDSTLKIQPAKLEDSAVYLCASSFRDRHQETQYFGPGTRLLVL.

This clonotype has ten or more counts. V gene TRBV12-3 or TRBV12-4 combines with J gene TRBJ1-2; no reliable D call. V was pared by 4 bases and J by 6 bases, with 15 bases between. This CDR3 has 14 residues. CDR3 protein: CASSSAVGFNGYTF. CDR3 coding DNA: TGTGCCAGCAGTTCCGCCGTGGGTTTCAATGGCTACACCTTC.

The genes are TRBV3-1 and TRBJ1-1, with a tentative D call TRBD1 (6 bases). This CDR3 contains 14 residues. From germline, CDR1 is LGHDT and CDR2 YNNKEL (reference sequence). Trimming took 2 bases from V and 4 from J, leaving 11 bases between them. As DNA, the CDR3 is TGTGCCAGCAGCCAACAACACAGGGTCACTGAAGCTTTCTTT. Translation: CASSQQHRVTEAFF.

J is TRBJ2-7 and V is TRBV20-1, with 10 bases that match TRBD2. This CDR3 is 14 amino acids long. Germline values: CDR1 DFQATT, CDR2 SNEGSKA (reference sequence). The ends lost 2 bases at V and 4 bases at J; junction bases unmatched: 5. The CDR3 coding sequence is TGCAGTGCTAGAACTCCTAGCGGGGGTTACGAGCAGTACTTC. Residues: CSARTPSGGYEQYF.

The chain couples TRBV11-2 to TRBJ2-7, with 11 bases aligning to TRBD2. The germline V gene has CDR1 SGHAT and CDR2 FQNNGV. The CDR3 has 16 amino acids. V was clipped by 7 bases and J by 2 bases; unmatched bases: 10. CDR3 bases: TGTGCCAGCACCAAAGGGGGTAGCGGGAGGGCCTACGAGCAGTACTTC. Encoded protein: CASTKGGSGRAYEQYF.

V and J are TRBV28 and TRBJ2-7; D uncertain. Germline CDR1 MDHEN, CDR2 SYDVKM. The CDR3 has 13 residues. V shed 3 bases and J shed 6 bases, with 12 bases lying between them. In DNA form, the CDR3 reads TGTGCCAGCAGTTTGTACCCCGACGGCGAGCAGTACTTC. Residues: CASSLYPDGEQYF.

This clonotype was recorded only once. The chain uses TRBV3-1 and TRBJ2-5, with a weak D call TRBD2 (5 bases). This CDR3 comprises 12 residues. Trimming removed 1 base from V and 7 bases from J, with 7 bases in between. Looked up from germline, CDR1 is LGHDT and CDR2 is YNNKEL (reference sequence). CDR3 loop: CASSQVEGTQYF. The DNA for the CDR3 is TGTGCCAGCAGCCAAGTTGAGGGGACCCAGTACTTC.

The V and J genes are TRBV15 and TRBJ2-7; TRBD1 matches 9 bases. There are 14 residues in the CDR3. After removal of 1 base from V and 2 bases from J, the junction contained 0 bases not matched to a gene. Per germline, CDR1 LNHNV and CDR2 YYDKDF (reference sequence). The CDR3 nucleotides are TGTGCCACCAGCAGAGGACAGGGGGCCTACGAGCAGTACTTC. This gives the protein CATSRGQGAYEQYF.

This clonotype showed up just a few times. V gene TRBV12-3 or TRBV12-4 combines with J gene TRBJ1-3; TRBD1 is a possible D gene (5 bases). Trimming left V 5 bases short and J 7 bases short, with 15 bases between. The CDR3 has 14 amino acids. CDR3 sequence: CASSMWGSGNTIYF. The CDR3 nucleotides are TGTGCCAGCAGTATGTGGGGGTCGGGGAACACCATATATTTT.